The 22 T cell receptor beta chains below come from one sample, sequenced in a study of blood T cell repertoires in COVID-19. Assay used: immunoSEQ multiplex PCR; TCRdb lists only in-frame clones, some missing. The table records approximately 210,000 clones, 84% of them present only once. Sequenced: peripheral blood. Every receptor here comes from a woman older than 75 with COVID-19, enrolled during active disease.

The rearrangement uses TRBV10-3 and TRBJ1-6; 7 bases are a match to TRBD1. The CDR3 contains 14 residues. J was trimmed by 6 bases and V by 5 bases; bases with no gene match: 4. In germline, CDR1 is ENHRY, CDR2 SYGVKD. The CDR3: CAISPGTVNSPLHF. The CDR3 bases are TGTGCCATCAGTCCTGGGACAGTTAATTCACCCCTCCACTTT.

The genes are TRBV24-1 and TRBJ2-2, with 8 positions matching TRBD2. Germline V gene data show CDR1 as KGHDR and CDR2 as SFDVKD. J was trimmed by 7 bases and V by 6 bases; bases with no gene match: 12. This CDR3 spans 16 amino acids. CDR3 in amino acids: CATSPPGLGFSGELFF. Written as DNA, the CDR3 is TGTGCCACCAGTCCTCCGGGACTAGGCTTTAGCGGGGAGCTGTTTTTT.

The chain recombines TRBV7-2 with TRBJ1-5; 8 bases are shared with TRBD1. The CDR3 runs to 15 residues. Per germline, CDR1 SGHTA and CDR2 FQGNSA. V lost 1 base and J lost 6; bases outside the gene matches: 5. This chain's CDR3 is CASSLGQGLGQPQHF. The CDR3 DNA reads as TGTGCCAGCAGCTTAGGACAGGGGCTGGGTCAGCCCCAGCATTTT.

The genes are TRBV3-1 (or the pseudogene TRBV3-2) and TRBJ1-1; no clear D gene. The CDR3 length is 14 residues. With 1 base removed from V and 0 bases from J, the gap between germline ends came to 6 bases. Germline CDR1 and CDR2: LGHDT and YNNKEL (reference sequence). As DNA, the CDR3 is TGTGCCAGCAGCCAAGGGGCAATGAACACTGAAGCTTTCTTT. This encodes CASSQGAMNTEAFF.

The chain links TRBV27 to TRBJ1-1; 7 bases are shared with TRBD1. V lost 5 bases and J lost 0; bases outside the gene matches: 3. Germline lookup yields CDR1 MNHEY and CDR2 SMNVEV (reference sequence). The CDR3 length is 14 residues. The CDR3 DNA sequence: TGTGCCAGCAGTCCCAGGGGGATGAACACTGAAGCTTTCTTT. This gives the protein CASSPRGMNTEAFF.

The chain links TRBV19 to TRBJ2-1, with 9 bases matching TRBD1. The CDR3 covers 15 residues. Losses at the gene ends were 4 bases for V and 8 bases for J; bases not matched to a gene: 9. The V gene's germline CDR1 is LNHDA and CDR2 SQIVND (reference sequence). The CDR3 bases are TGTGCCAGTAGTACCGGGACAGGGATGACATATGAGCAGTTCTTC. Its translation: CASSTGTGMTYEQFF.

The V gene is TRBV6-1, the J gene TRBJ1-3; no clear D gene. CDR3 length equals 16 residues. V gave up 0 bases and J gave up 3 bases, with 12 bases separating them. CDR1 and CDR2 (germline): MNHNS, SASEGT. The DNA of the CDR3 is TGTGCCAGCAGTGAAGCAGGACTGTCGGGTGGAAACACCATATATTTT. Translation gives CASSEAGLSGGNTIYF.

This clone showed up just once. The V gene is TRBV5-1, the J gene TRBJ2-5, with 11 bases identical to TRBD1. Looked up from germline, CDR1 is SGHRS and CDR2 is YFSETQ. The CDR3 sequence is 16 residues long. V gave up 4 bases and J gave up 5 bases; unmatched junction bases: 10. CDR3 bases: TGCGCCAGCAGCCTCAAACCGGGACAGGGGGGCGAGACCCAGTACTTC. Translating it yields CASSLKPGQGGETQYF.

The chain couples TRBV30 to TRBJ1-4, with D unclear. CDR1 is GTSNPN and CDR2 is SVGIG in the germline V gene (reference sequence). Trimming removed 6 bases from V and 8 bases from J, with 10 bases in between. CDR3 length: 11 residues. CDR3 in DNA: TGTGCCTGCACTTGGGCCGAAAAACTGTTTTTT. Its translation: CACTWAEKLFF.

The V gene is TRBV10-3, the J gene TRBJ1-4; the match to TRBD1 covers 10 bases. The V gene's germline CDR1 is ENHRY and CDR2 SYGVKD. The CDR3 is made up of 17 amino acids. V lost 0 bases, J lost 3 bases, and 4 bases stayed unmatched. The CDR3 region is CAISESAGQGANEKLFF. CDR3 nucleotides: TGTGCCATCAGTGAGTCGGCCGGACAGGGGGCTAATGAAAAACTGTTTTTT.

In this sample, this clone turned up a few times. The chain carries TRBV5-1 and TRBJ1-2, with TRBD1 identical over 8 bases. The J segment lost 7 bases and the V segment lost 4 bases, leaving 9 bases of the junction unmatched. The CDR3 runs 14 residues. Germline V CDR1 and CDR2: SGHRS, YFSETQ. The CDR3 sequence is CASSQGQAGGGYTF. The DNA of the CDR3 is TGCGCCAGCAGCCAGGGACAGGCCGGGGGTGGCTACACCTTC.

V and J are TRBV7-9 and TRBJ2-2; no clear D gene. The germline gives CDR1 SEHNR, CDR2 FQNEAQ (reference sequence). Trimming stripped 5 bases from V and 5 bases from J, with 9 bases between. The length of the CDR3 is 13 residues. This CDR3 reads CASSETGTGELFF. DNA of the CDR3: TGTGCCAGCAGCGAAACCGGGACCGGGGAGCTGTTTTTT.

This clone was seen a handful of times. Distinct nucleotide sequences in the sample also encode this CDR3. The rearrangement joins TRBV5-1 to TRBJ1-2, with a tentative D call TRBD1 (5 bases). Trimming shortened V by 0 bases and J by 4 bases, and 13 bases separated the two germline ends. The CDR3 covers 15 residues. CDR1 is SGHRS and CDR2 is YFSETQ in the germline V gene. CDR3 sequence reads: CASSLEGVVGYGYTF. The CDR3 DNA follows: TGCGCCAGCAGCTTGGAAGGGGTGGTTGGCTATGGCTACACCTTC.

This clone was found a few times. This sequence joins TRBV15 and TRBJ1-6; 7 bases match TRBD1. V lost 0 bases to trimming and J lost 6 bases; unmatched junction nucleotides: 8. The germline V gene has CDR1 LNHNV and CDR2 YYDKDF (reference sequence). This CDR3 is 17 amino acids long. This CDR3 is CATSRDRGRGFNSPLHF. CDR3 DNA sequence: TGTGCCACCAGCAGAGATAGGGGCAGGGGGTTTAATTCACCCCTCCACTTT.

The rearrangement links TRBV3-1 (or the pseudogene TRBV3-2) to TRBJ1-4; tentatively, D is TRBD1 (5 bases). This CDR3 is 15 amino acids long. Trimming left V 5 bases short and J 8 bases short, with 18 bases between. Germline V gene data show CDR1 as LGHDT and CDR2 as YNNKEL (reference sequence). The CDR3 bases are TGTGCCAGCAGCTTCCGGACATCGACGTTGGAAAAACTGTTTTTT. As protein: CASSFRTSTLEKLFF.

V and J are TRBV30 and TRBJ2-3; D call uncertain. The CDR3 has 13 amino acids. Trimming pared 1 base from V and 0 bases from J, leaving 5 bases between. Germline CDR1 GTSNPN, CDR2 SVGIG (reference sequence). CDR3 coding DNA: TGTGCCTGGAGTGGTCAGAGCACAGATACGCAGTATTTT. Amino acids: CAWSGQSTDTQYF.

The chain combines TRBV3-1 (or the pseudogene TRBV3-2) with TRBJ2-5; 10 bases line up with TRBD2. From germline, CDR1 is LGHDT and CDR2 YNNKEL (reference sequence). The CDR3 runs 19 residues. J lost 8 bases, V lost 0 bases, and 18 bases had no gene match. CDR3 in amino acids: CASSQDGAGGLERKRTQYF. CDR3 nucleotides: TGTGCCAGCAGCCAAGATGGAGCGGGGGGGCTTGAGAGGAAGAGAACCCAGTACTTC.

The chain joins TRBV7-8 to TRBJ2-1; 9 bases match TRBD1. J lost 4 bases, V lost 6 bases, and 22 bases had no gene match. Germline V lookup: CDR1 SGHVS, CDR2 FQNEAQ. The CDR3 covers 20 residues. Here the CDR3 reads CASSVLGQGSAAGAYNEQFF. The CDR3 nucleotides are TGTGCCAGCAGTGTCCTGGGACAGGGATCAGCTGCGGGTGCTTACAATGAGCAGTTCTTC.

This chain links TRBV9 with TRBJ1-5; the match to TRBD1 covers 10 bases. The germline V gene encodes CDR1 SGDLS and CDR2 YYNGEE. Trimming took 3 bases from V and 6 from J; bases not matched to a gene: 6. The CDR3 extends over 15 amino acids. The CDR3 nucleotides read TGTGCCAGCAGCGCCGGACAGGGGGGCCGTCAGCCCCAGCATTTT. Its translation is CASSAGQGGRQPQHF.

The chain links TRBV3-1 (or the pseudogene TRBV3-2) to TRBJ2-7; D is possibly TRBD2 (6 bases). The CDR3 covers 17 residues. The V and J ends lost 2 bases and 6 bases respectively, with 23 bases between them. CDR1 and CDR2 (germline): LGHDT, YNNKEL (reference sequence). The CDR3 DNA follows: TGTGCCAGCAGCCAAACCCCCAGGCCTAGCGTAAAGGCCGAGCAGTACTTC. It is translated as CASSQTPRPSVKAEQYF.

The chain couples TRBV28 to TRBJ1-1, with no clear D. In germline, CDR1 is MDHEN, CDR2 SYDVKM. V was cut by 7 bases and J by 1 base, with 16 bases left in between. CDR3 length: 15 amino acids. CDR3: CASTQTGFQNTEAFF. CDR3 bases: TGTGCCAGCACTCAAACCGGGTTCCAGAACACTGAAGCTTTCTTT. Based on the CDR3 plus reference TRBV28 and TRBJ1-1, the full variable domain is DVKVTQSSRYLVKRTGEKVFLECVQDMDHENMFWYRQDPGLGLRLIYFSYDVKMKEKGDIPEGYSVSREKKERFSLILESASTNQTSMYLCASTQTGFQNTEAFFGQGTRLTVV.

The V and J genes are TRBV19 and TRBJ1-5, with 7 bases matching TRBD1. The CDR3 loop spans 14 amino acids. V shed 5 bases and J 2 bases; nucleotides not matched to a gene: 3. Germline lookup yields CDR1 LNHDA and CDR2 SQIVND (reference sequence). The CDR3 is CASSSGQRNQPQHF. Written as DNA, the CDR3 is TGTGCCAGTAGTTCGGGACAGCGCAATCAGCCCCAGCATTTT.